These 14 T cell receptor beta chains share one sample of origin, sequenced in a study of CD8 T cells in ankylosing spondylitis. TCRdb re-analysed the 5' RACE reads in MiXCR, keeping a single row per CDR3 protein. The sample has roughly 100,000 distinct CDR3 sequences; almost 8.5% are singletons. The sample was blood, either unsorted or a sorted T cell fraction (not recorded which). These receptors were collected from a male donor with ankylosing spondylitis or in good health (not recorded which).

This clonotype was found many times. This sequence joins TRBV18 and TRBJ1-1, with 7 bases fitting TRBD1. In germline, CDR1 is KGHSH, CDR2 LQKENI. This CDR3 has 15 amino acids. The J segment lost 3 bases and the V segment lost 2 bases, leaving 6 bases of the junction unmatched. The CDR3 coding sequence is TGTGCCAGCTCACCAGAAGGGACAGTCTACACTGAAGCTTTCTTT. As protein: CASSPEGTVYTEAFF.

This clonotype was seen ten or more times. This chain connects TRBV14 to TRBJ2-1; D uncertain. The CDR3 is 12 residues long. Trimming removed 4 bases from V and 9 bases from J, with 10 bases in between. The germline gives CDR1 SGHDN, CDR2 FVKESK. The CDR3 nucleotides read TGTGCCAGCAGCCTGATAGCCGGTGAGCAGTTCTTC. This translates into CASSLIAGEQFF.

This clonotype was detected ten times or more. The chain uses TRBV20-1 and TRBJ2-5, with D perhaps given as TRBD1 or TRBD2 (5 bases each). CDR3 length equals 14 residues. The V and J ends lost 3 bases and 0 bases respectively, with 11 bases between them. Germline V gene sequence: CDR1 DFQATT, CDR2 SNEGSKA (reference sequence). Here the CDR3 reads CSASAREYQETQYF. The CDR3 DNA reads TGCAGTGCTAGCGCCAGGGAGTACCAAGAGACCCAGTACTTC.

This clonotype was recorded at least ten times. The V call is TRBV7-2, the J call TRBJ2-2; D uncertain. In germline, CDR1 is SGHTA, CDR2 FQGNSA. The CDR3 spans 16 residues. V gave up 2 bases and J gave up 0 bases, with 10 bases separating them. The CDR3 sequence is CASSLLAPTNTGELFF. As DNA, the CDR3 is TGTGCCAGCAGCTTATTGGCCCCCACGAACACCGGGGAGCTGTTTTTT. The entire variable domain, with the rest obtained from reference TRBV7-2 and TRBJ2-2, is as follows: GAGVSQSPSNKVTEKGKDVELRCDPISGHTALYWYRQSLGQGLEFLIYFQGNSAPDKSGLPSDRFSAERTGGSVSTLTIQRTQQEDSAVYLCASSLLAPTNTGELFFGEGSRLTVL.

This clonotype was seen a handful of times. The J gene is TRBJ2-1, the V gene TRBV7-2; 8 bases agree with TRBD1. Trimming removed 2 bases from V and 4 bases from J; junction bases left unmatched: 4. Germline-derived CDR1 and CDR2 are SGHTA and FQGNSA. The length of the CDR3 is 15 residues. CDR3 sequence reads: CASSLMGQDYNEQFF. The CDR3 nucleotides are TGTGCCAGCAGCTTAATGGGACAGGATTACAATGAGCAGTTCTTC.

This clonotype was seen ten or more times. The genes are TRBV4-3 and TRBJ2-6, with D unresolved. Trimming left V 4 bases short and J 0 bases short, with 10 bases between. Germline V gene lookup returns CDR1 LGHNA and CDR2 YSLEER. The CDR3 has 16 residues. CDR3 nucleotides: TGCGCCAGCAGCCCCCAATTTGCCTCTGGGGCCAACGTCCTGACTTTC. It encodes CASSPQFASGANVLTF.

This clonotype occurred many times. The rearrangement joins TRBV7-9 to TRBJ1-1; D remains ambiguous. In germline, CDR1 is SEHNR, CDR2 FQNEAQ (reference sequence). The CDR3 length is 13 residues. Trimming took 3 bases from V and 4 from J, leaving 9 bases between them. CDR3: CASSFQVATEAFF. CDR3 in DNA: TGTGCCAGCAGCTTTCAGGTGGCCACTGAAGCTTTCTTT.

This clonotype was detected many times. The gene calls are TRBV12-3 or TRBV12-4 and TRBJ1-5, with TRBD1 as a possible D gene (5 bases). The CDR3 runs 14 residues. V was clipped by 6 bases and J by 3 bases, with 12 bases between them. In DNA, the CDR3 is TGTGCCAGCAGCTTTACAGGCTTCAATCAGCCCCAGCATTTT. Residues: CASSFTGFNQPQHF.

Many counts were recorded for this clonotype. This CDR3 is CASSRDPTTEAFF. In nucleotides, the CDR3 is TGTGCCAGCTCACGTGACCCCACCACTGAAGCTTTCTTT. The chain is built from TRBV18 and TRBJ1-1, with D hard to call. V dropped 4 bases and J dropped 4 bases, with 10 bases sitting between them. The CDR3 is 13 residues long. CDR1 and CDR2 from the germline V gene are KGHSH and LQKENI.

The CDR3 spells CASSAGLVCGNDEQFF. Here the CDR3 DNA reads TGTGCCAGCAGCGCCGGGCTCGTCTGCGGCAATGATGAGCAGTTCTTC. This chain links TRBV4-2 with TRBJ2-1; the D is unclear. The CDR3 consists of 16 residues. CDR1 and CDR2 (germline): LGHNA, YNFKEQ. Trimming stripped 5 bases from V and 8 bases from J, with 22 bases between.

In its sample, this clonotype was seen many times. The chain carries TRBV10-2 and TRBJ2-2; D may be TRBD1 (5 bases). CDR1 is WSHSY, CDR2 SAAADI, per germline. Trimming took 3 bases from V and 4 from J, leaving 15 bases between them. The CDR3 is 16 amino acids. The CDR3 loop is CASSDPLGRGTGELFF. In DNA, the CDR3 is TGCGCCAGCAGTGACCCCTTGGGGCGCGGCACCGGGGAGCTGTTTTTT.

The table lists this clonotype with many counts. DNA of the CDR3: TGTGCCACCAGTGAATACCCACGGGAAATTCTTAGCAATCAGCCCCAGCATTTT. Its protein is CATSEYPREILSNQPQHF. The V gene is TRBV24-1, the J gene TRBJ1-5, with no clear D. Germline CDR1 reads KGHDR; CDR2 reads SFDVKD. Trimming removed 4 bases at V and 0 bases at J, with 18 bases between. There are 18 residues in the CDR3.

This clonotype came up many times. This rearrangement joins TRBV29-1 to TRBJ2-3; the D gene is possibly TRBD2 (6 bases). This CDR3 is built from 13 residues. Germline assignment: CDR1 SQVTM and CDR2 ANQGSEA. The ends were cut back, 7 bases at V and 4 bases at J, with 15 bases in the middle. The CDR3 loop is CSAGGWGADTQYF. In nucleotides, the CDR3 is TGCAGCGCTGGAGGTTGGGGGGCAGATACGCAGTATTTT.

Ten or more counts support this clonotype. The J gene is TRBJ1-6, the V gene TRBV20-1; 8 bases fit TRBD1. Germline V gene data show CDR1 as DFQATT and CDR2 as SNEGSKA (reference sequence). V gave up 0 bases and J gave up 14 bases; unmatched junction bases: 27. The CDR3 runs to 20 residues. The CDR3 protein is CSARDGGGDEGQGREFTLHF. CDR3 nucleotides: TGCAGTGCTAGAGATGGGGGGGGCGACGAAGGACAGGGCAGGGAATTCACCCTCCACTTT.